The text below deals with one TCR beta chain. Those enrolled in Seattle joined during active infection and were followed longitudinally afterward. The data derive from a study of blood T cell repertoires in COVID-19. Clones were read by immunoSEQ multiplex PCR, and TCRdb kept only the in-frame ones, dropping some. This sample has 200,000 to 250,000 clones; about 88% occur once, and the top ten carry around 9.6%. CDR3 length: 13 amino acids. V lost 8 bases and J lost 3, with 14 bases in between. Per germline, CDR1 MNHNY and CDR2 SVGAGI (reference sequence). V and J are TRBV6-6 and TRBJ2-7; possibly TRBD1 for D (6 bases). The receptor was isolated from a woman aged 45-65 years with COVID-19, enrolled during active disease. Sequences were obtained from peripheral blood. DNA for the CDR3: TGTGCCAGCTCACCTGACAGGCTCTACGAGCAGTACTTC. Protein product: CASSPDRLYEQYF.